This T cell receptor (beta chain) is drawn from a study of T cells after yellow fever vaccination. Study observations and caveats: Most primary-vaccination clones reappeared after the booster (more than 95% CD4, 88% CD8). It was a weaker secondary response, yet one that peaked faster, at day 5 versus 15.

About this clonotype itself: Its antigen is currently unknown.

This CDR3 comprises 15 residues. Germline V lookup: CDR1 SEHNR, CDR2 FQNEAQ (reference sequence). V shed 5 bases, J shed 3 bases, and the junction held 4 bases outside the gene matches. As TCR cDNA was made by 5'RACE template switching, a universal primer site and UMIs were added. TCRdb called the 5' RACE reads again in MiXCR, with one record for every CDR3 protein. The table has 250,000 or so distinct CDR3 sequences, 6.5% to 7.5% seen once. The sample in question was CD4+ T cells sorted from PBMCs, obtained on the day of the yellow fever booster vaccination. This chain connects TRBV7-9 to TRBJ2-3; 11 positions agree with TRBD2. This TCR came from a man aged 25 to 45 who received the YFV17D yellow fever vaccine. This CDR3 is CASSPTSGRTDTQYF. The CDR3 DNA sequence: TGTGCCAGCAGCCCTACTAGCGGGAGAACAGATACGCAGTATTTT.